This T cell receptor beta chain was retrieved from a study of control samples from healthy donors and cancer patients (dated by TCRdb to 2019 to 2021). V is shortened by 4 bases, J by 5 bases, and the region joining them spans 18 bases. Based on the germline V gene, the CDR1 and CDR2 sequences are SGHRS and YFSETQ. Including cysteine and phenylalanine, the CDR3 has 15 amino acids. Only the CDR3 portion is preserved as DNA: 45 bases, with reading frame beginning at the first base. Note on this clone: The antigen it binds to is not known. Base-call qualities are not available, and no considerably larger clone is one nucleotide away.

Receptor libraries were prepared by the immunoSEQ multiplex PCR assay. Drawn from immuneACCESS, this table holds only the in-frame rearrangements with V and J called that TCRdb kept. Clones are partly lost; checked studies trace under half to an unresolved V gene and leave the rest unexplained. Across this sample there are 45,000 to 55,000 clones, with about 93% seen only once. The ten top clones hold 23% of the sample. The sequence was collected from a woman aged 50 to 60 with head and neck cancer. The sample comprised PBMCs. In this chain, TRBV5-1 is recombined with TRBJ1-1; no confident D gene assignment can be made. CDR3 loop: CASSPPLPDRTEAFF. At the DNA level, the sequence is TGCGCCAGCAGCCCGCCCCTCCCCGACCGTACTGAAGCTTTCTTT.